The 5 T cell receptor beta chains below were found in one sample sequenced in a study of Ad26.COV2.S vaccination and SARS-CoV-2 variants (dated by TCRdb to about 2021). What the treatment or condition label conveys for this sample: about 20 received Ad26.COV2.S at low or high dose, single or two shots; about 5 received placebo; per-sample allocation not given. For vaccine and placebo recipients, the sequenced repertoires came from samples collected on day 63 after the first injection. Library preparation employed the immunoSEQ multiplex PCR assay. The table comes from immuneACCESS by way of TCRdb, which keeps in-frame sequences with V and J called. Part of the clones is missing from these tables; in studies checked, under half for an unresolved V gene and the rest for unknown reasons. The sample data list 440,000 or so clones, and about nine tenths of these were observed just once. The leading ten clones occupy 1.5% to 2% of the sample.

This specimen was peripheral blood, taken in a trial of Ad26.COV2.S vaccine versus placebo. The source of these receptors is a person aged 18-60 years who received the Ad26.COV2.S COVID-19 vaccine or a placebo.

This clone was seen more than once but under ten times. CDR3 coding DNA: TGTGCCAGCAGCTTATTAAGTCTGACGATAAAAGAGACCCAGTACTTC. It is translated as CASSLLSLTIKETQYF. The chain links TRBV7-9 to TRBJ2-5; D remains unclear. This CDR3 spans 16 amino acids. CDR1 is SEHNR and CDR2 is FQNEAQ in the germline V gene (reference sequence). Trimming left V 2 bases short and J 3 bases short, with 16 bases between.

The V and J genes are TRBV29-1 and TRBJ2-4; tentatively, D is TRBD2 (5 bases). V dropped 4 bases and J dropped 8 bases, with 18 bases sitting between them. The CDR3 loop spans 14 amino acids. The V gene's germline CDR1 is SQVTM and CDR2 ANQGSEA. CDR3 protein: CSVGLRSGSDIQYF. CDR3 nucleotide sequence: TGCAGCGTTGGTCTGCGTTCGGGGTCGGACATTCAGTACTTC.

This clone showed up just once. This rearrangement joins TRBV3-1 (or the pseudogene TRBV3-2) to TRBJ1-2, with D possibly TRBD1 on 5 matching bases. The CDR3 spans 14 residues. V was cut by 2 bases and J by 5 bases, with 12 bases left in between. CDR1 LGHDT and CDR2 YNNKEL come from the germline V gene (reference sequence). The CDR3 is CASSQPGLMYGYTF. The CDR3 coding sequence is TGTGCCAGCAGCCAACCGGGACTGATGTATGGCTACACCTTC.

The chain joins TRBV18 to TRBJ2-7; 10 nucleotides align to TRBD1. Germline loops: CDR1 KGHSH, CDR2 LQKENI. The CDR3 loop spans 15 amino acids. Unmatched junction bases numbered 4, after V lost 3 bases and J lost 2 bases. The CDR3 nucleotides are TGTGCCAGCTCACCGACGGGACAGGGGACCTACGAGCAGTACTTC. As protein: CASSPTGQGTYEQYF. The whole variable domain, filled in from reference TRBV18 and TRBJ2-7, reads NAGVMQNPRHLVRRRGQEARLRCSPMKGHSHVYWYRQLPEEGLKFMVYLQKENIIDESGMPKERFSAEFPKEGPSILRIQQVVRGDSAAYFCASSPTGQGTYEQYFGPGTRLTVT.

The CDR3 is CASSLVGTVYGYTF. Here the CDR3 DNA reads TGTGCCAGCAGTTTGGTTGGGACGGTCTATGGCTACACCTTC. V is TRBV28 and J is TRBJ1-2; TRBD1 might be the D (5 bases). The length of the CDR3 is 14 residues. CDR1 is MDHEN and CDR2 is SYDVKM in the germline V gene. V lost 3 bases to trimming and J lost 4 bases, with 12 bases between them.